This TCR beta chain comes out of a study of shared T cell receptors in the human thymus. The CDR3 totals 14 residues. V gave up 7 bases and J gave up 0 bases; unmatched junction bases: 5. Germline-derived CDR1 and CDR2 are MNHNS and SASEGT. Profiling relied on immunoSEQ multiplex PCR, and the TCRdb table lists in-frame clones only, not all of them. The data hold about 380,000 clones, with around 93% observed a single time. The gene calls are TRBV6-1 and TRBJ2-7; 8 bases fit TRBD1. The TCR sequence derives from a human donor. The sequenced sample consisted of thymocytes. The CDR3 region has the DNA TGTGCCAGCATAGGACAGGGAAGCTCCTACGAGCAGTACTTC. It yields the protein CASIGQGSSYEQYF.